One T cell receptor (beta chain) is described in this entry. This clonotype has at least ten counts. It lacks a known antigen. Base qualities are not at hand, and no much larger clone is one base apart. This sample stems from a study of T-cell memory formation after mild COVID-19 (dated by TCRdb to about 2021). Study-wide context: TCR sequence clusters from the two donors were found to be largely donor specific. In two donors, T-cell clones that expanded and contracted after mild COVID-19 were followed by sequencing TCRalpha and TCRbeta repertoires longitudinally. Two young, previously healthy adult volunteers made up the cohort, one male and one female.

General conclusions and limits of the study: Contracting CD4+ clones were found mainly in CM and EM memory subsets, while CD8+ clones were enriched in EMRA. Clones contracting from day 15 to 85 had balanced CD4/CD8 phenotypes, while a second wave expanding from day 15 to 37 was biased towards CD4+. Some responding clones were found in pre-infection memory, which suggests that pre-existing cross-reactive memory T cells took part in the SARS-CoV-2 response. Only two mild cases were covered by the study, and larger cohorts that include severe cases with pre-infection samples were considered necessary. Whether the second-wave clones peaking on day 37 were SARS-CoV-2 specific was not confirmed.

Ficoll-Paque density gradient centrifugation was used to isolate PBMCs. CDR1 DFQATT and CDR2 SNEGSKA were looked up in the germline V gene (reference sequence). From cysteine to phenylalanine, the CDR3 is 14 amino acids long. Just the 42-base CDR3 DNA is kept, in frame starting at base 1. Germline trimming: 0 bases from V, 2 bases from J; junction bases outside gene matches: 4. Sequencing took place on an Illumina NovaSeq 6000. cDNA libraries for TCRalpha and TCRbeta were prepared by 5'RACE using constant-segment primers, with sample barcodes and unique molecular identifiers added. Trizol reagent was used to extract RNA from every sample. Libraries were amplified in two PCR steps, with a second sample barcode and Illumina TruSeq adapters added in the second step. Sequencing of the libraries was done on an Illumina NovaSeq, producing 2 x 150 bp paired-end reads. Under the source paper's analysis protocol: The reads were demultiplexed and collapsed into UMI-guided consensus sequences using migec v1.2.7. Using mixcr v2.1.11, UMI consensuses were aligned to TRA and TRB V and J templates and then assembled into clonotypes. A clonotype was counted as expanded or contracted only when both edgeR and NoisET called the clonotype significant, with the noise models trained on biological replicates. For edgeR calls, the thresholds were a false discovery rate-adjusted p below 0.01 and a log2 fold-change of 1. PCA with hierarchical clustering of max-normalized trajectories of the 1000 most abundant clonotypes was used as exploratory dynamics analysis. Each responding clone was given a CD4 or CD8 phenotype based on the CD4+ and CD8+ repertoires, which had been sequenced separately. TCRdb reprocessed the public reads (quality trimming at Q25 with fastp, clone calling with MiXCR) and kept in-frame beta chains. Entries are consolidated by CDR3 protein sequence, retaining the most common genes and DNA. For this entry, the V and J calls and clone size follow TCRdb and not the study's own pipeline. Counted in this sample were about 560,000 distinct CDR3 sequences; about 20% of them appeared once. Roughly 8.1% of the sample lies in the top ten.

The chain was built from TRBV20-1 and TRBJ2-7, with 7 bases in between that match TRBD2. The sample taken for sequencing was PBMCs or a T cell subset sorted from them (not recorded which). The TCR sequence derives from an adult woman who had mild COVID-19 (a few samples of this study predate the infection). The sample titles of this study are shuffled in the database, so cell type and time point are left out; the donor was told from shared clones. Here the CDR3 is given as CSAREGGDTYEQYF. The base sequence is TGCAGTGCTAGAGAGGGGGGGGATACCTACGAGCAGTACTTC.